This T cell receptor (beta chain) appears in the sequencing data of a study of Tregs in tolerant kidney transplant recipients (dated by TCRdb to between 2018 and 2021). For the study in its entirety: The study used TCRbeta sequencing to identify donor-specific regulatory T cells before combined kidney and bone marrow transplantation, then tracked those cells after transplant. TCRbeta repertoire sequencing was used in a few healthy controls to compare several ways of expanding Tregs specific for an allogeneic donor.

The CDR3 starts with the cysteine, ends with the phenylalanine, and has 14 residues. The kept DNA is CDR3 alone, 42 bases in frame from the first base. V lost 0 bases and J lost 5 bases; the stretch between them is 9 bases long. Sequences SGHDT (CDR1) and YYEEEE (CDR2) are obtained from the germline V gene. About this clone: The antigen it binds to is not known. No quality values exist for individual bases; no much larger clone is one base distant. Other DNA sequences in the sample encode the same CDR3.

The full study reports these points: The most biologically relevant and donor-specific TCRbeta repertoire appeared to be identified by expanding Tregs with activated donor B cells. Because only a small number of patients were included, the study had limitations, and the results will need to be validated in larger populations as well as under other immunosuppression protocols. Although technical replication error seemed to be minimal, the question of biological reproducibility was not addressed directly.

Unstimulated Tregs (CD4+CD25+CD127-), CD4+ non-Tregs (CD4+CD25-), CD4 and CD8 cells were FACS-sorted from thawed PBMCs. Blood from healthy controls was obtained either from healthy volunteers or as purchased buffy coats. Healthy control blood was processed by Ficoll density gradient to PBMCs and cryopreserved; patient PBMCs were collected before and after transplant. Genomic DNA was extracted from sorted cells with the QIAGEN DNeasy Blood and Tissue Kit for TCRbeta CDR3 sequencing. High-throughput TCRbeta CDR3 sequencing was carried out commercially through immunoSEQ, with PCR amplification with bias correction and internal controls included. Turning to the authors' computational methods: Unique productive TCRbeta sequences were defined by CDR3 nucleotide sequence where primers matched, and otherwise by CDR3 amino acid sequence together with Vbeta and Jbeta genes. To correct sorting error, sequences shared between sorted populations at a frequency ratio of 2:1 or less were removed; the rest were assigned to the higher population. Sequences were defined as donor-reactive when expanded at least 5-fold in CFSE-low cells versus unstimulated cells and present at a frequency of at least 0.01% in CFSE-low cells. Repertoire divergence was quantified by Jensen-Shannon divergence calculated from the top 100 TCRbeta sequences ranked by frequency. When a sample had multiple sequencing runs, each run was corrected for sorting error separately and the runs were then pooled. Held by TCRdb, this immuneACCESS table contains in-frame sequences only and omits some clones. Under half of the omission traces to an unresolved V gene where checked; the cause of the rest is unknown. That table furnishes V, J and clone size, whereas the DNA furnished D and trimming. Recorded for this sample are roughly 120,000 clones; roughly nine tenths of them occurred a single time. The ten largest clones capture more than 0.5% of the sample.

Source material: CD4+ T cells from blood. The sequence links TRBV5-6 to TRBJ1-5; the D gene is perhaps TRBD1, from 5 matching bases. This clonotype originated in a human donor in good health. The CDR3: CASSLAGGDQPQHF. In nucleotide form, the sequence is TGTGCCAGCAGCTTGGCGGGGGGGGATCAGCCCCAGCATTTT.